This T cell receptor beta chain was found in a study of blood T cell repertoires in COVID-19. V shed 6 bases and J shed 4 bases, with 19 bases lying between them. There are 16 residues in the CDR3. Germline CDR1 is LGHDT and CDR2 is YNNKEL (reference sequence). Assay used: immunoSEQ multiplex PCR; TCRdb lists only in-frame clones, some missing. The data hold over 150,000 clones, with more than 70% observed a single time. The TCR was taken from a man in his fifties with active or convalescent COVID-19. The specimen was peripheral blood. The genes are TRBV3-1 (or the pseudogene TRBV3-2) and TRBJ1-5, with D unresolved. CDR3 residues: CASSRGPDTGNQPQHF. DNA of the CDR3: TGTGCCAGCAGTCGCGGCCCAGACACGGGGAATCAGCCCCAGCATTTT.